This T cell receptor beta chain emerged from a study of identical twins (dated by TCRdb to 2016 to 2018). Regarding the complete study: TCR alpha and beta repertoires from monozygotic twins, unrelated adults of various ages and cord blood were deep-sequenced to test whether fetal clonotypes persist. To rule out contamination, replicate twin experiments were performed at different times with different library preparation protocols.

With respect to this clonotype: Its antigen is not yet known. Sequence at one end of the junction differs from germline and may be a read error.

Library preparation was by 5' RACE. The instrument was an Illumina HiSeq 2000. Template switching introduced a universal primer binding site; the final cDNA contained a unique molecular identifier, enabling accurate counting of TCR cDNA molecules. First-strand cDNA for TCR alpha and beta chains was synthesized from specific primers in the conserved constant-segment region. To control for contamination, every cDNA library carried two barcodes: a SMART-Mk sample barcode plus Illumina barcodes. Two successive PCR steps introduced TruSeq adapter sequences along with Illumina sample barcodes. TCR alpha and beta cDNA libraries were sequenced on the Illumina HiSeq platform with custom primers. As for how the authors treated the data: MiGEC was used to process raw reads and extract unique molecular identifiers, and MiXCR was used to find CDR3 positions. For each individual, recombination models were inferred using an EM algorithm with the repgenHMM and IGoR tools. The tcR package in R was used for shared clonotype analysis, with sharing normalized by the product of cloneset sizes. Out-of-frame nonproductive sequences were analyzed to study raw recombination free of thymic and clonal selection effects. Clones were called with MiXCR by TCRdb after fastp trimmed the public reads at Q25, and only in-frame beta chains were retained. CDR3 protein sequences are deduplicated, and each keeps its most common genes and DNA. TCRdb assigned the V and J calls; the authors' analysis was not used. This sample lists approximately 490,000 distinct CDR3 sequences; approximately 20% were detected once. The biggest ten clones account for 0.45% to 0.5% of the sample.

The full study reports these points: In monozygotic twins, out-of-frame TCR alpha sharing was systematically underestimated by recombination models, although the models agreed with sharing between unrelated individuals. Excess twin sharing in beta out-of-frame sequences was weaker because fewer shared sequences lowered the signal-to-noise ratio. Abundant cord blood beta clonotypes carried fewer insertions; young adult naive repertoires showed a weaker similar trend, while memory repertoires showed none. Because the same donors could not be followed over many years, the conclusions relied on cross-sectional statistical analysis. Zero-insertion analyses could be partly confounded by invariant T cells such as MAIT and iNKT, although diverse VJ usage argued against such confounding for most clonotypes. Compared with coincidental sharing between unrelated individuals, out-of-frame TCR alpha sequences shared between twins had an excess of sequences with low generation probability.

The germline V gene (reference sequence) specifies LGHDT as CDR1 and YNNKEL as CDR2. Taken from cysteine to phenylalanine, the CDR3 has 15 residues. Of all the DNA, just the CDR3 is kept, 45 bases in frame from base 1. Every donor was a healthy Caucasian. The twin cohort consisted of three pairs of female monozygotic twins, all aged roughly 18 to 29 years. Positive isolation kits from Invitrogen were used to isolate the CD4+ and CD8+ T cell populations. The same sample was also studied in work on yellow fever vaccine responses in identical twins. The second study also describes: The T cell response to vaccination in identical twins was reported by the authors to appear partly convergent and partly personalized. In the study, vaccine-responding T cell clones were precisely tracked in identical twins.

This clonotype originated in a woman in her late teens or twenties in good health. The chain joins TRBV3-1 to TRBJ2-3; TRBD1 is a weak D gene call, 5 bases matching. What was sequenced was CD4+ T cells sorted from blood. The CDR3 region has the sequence CATSQEIGAPDTQYF. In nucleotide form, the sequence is TGTGCCACCAGCCAAGAAATTGGGGCCCCAGATACGCAGTATTTT.